These 13 T cell receptor beta chains originate from one sample sequenced in a study of prognosis after radiotherapy for stage I lung cancer. Amplification of the TCR beta CDR3 (from genomic DNA) was done by two-round multiplex PCR. First-round PCR, the initial amplification, used primers specific to each TRBV and TRBJ gene. A single record per CDR3 protein comes from TCRdb applying MiXCR to the multiplex PCR reads. In the table there are about 27,000 distinct CDR3 sequences, more than 45% of which are singletons. The input for sequencing was PBMCs, taken before or after stereotactic body radiation therapy (not recorded which). The receptor set was obtained from a donor aged 50 or older with non-small cell lung cancer.

This clonotype was picked up many times. V gene TRBV6-2 or TRBV6-3 combines with J gene TRBJ2-4; 7 bases agree with TRBD2. The CDR3 has 18 residues. Germline values: CDR1 MNHEY, CDR2 SVGEGT. Trimming cost V 6 bases and J 0 bases; bases outside gene matches: 14. The CDR3 is CASSPRDYEYLAKNIQYF. The CDR3 DNA is TGTGCCAGCAGCCCCAGGGACTACGAATACTTAGCCAAAAACATTCAGTACTTC.

This clonotype showed up many times. The genes are TRBV30 and TRBJ2-5, with 8 bases fitting TRBD1. V shed 4 bases, J shed 2 bases, and the junction held 12 bases outside the gene matches. The CDR3 has 16 residues. The V gene's germline CDR1 is GTSNPN and CDR2 SVGIG (reference sequence). CDR3: CAWTRTSRGLQETQYF. Written as DNA, the CDR3 is TGTGCCTGGACCAGAACCTCCAGGGGGCTACAAGAGACCCAGTACTTC.

This clonotype occurred many times. The chain joins TRBV5-1 to TRBJ1-1; 7 bases are a match to TRBD1. The V gene's germline CDR1 is SGHRS and CDR2 YFSETQ. The CDR3 spans 15 residues. J gave up 0 bases and V 4 bases, and 6 bases lay outside the gene matches. CDR3 residues: CASSTTQGMNTEAFF. In DNA form, the CDR3 reads TGCGCCAGCAGCACAACACAGGGGATGAACACTGAAGCTTTCTTT.

This clonotype occurred many times. A much larger clone differs by one base, so this may be a read error. The chain links TRBV6-2 or TRBV6-3 to TRBJ2-1; D perhaps matches TRBD2 (5 bases). Germline V gene lookup returns CDR1 MNHEY and CDR2 SVGEGT. CDR3 length: 14 amino acids. The CDR3 nucleotides are TGTGCCAGCAAACTAGACCCCACCTACAATGAGCAGCTCTTC. Translated, it gives CASKLDPTYNEQLF.

Of note for this clonotype: A far bigger clonotype differs at one base, so this is likely a read error. The chain combines TRBV6-4 with TRBJ1-2; no clear D. CDR3 size: 14 residues. Deletions cut 7 bases from V and 3 bases from J, with 15 bases between. Germline loops: CDR1 MRHNA, CDR2 SNTAGT. For the CDR3, the DNA is TGTGCCAGCATTAGGGCGAGTAAGGACTATGGCTACACCTTC. It encodes CASIRASKDYGYTF.

The chain joins TRBV10-3 to TRBJ2-2; D uncertain. Trimming took off 6 bases at V and 5 bases at J, with 10 bases between the two ends. This CDR3 comprises 13 residues. Looked up from germline, CDR1 is ENHRY and CDR2 is SYGVKD. CDR3 sequence: CAISSDRTGELFF. The CDR3 bases are TGTGCCATCAGCTCGGACCGGACCGGGGAGCTGTTTTTT.

Concerning this clonotype itself: This likely stems from a read error, as it lies one base from a far larger clone. The chain links TRBV6-2 or TRBV6-3 to TRBJ2-2; TRBD2 matches 7 bases. V shed 5 bases, J shed 3 bases, and the junction held 6 bases outside the gene matches. There are 15 residues in the CDR3. Germline V lookup: CDR1 MNHEY, CDR2 SVGEGT. The CDR3 reads CASSQGLWYTGELFF. For the CDR3, the DNA is TGTGCCAGCAGTCAGGGACTATGGTACACCGGGGAGCTGTTTTTT.

This clonotype was observed many times. CDR3 sequence (DNA): TGTGCCAGCAGGAAGCAAAGCTCCTACAATGAGCAGTTCTTC. This translates into CASRKQSSYNEQFF. V usage is TRBV7-6 and J usage is TRBJ2-1; D call uncertain. The germline V gene has CDR1 SGHVS and CDR2 FNYEAQ. With 6 bases removed from V and 0 bases from J, the gap between germline ends came to 9 bases. This CDR3 is 14 amino acids long.

This clonotype appeared many times. This sequence joins TRBV6-5 and TRBJ2-5, with 10 bases that match TRBD2. V was clipped by 2 bases and J by 4 bases; unmatched bases: 7. Germline CDR1 is MNHEY and CDR2 is SVGAGI. CDR3 size: 16 residues. CDR3 in DNA: TGTGCCAGCAGTTACGGTGGAGCGGGAGGGAGAGAGACCCAGTACTTC. Protein product: CASSYGGAGGRETQYF.

As for this clonotype: This likely reflects a read error, since a far larger clone is one base away. This sequence joins TRBV6-5 and TRBJ2-1; TRBD1 might be the D (6 bases). Germline assignment: CDR1 MNHEY and CDR2 SVGAGI. The V end lost 5 bases, the J end lost 1 base, and 9 bases lay between the germline ends. The CDR3 has 14 residues. The CDR3 DNA reads as TGTGCCAGCAGTGTTGGGACATCCTACAATGAGCAGTTCTTC. Translated, it gives CASSVGTSYNEQFF.

This clonotype was seen repeatedly, ten times or more. The chain employs TRBV5-6 and TRBJ1-1, with D possibly matching TRBD1 (6 bases). CDR3 size: 15 residues. CDR1 SGHDT and CDR2 YYEEEE come from the germline V gene. Trimming shortened V by 5 bases and J by 5 bases, and 19 bases separated the two germline ends. CDR3 protein: CASRSPRGAKTEAFF. CDR3 nucleotides: TGTGCCAGCAGGTCCCCTCGGGGGGCGAAGACTGAAGCTTTCTTT.

Comments on this clonotype: This probably arose from a read error, given a far larger clone one base away. The chain uses TRBV6-4 and TRBJ2-7; no firm D call. From germline, CDR1 is MRHNA and CDR2 SNTAGT. The CDR3 consists of 14 residues. CDR3 residues: CDSSYSRSTYEQYF. The CDR3 coding sequence is TGTGACAGCAGTTACTCGCGGTCGACCTACGAGCAGTACTTC.

With regard to this clonotype: A single base is all that separates this from a far larger clone, so a read error is likely. The CDR3 DNA is TGTGCCAGCAGTATACAGGGTCGGGTATACGAGCATTACTTC. This codes for CASSIQGRVYEHYF. The V and J genes are TRBV6-4 and TRBJ2-7; perhaps TRBD1 as D (6 bases). This CDR3 comprises 14 residues. Germline V gene lookup returns CDR1 MRHNA and CDR2 SNTAGT.